The clone carrying this T cell receptor (beta chain) occurred many times. Its target is unknown. The read comes to an end 3 residues before the CDR3 does, leaving the germline J gene to fill in the end. The data stem from a study of T cell clonality in common variable immunodeficiency. Notes on the study in general: CVID subjects had higher TCRbeta clonality than healthy controls, most marked in about a third.

Data came from immunoSEQ multiplex PCR; TCRdb stores just in-frame clones and leaves some out. The sample yields approximately 58,000 clones, without any singletons. CDR1 LNHDA and CDR2 SQIVND come from the germline V gene (reference sequence). The CDR3 is 13 residues long. The specimen was peripheral blood mononuclear cells. The receptor was isolated from a person between 18 and 70 years old in good health. The chain is built from TRBV19 and TRBJ1-2; 8 nucleotides match TRBD1. CDR3 sequence: CASSKDRGRGYTF. Incomplete CDR3 DNA: TGTGCCAGTAGTAAAGACAGGGGACGGGGC.